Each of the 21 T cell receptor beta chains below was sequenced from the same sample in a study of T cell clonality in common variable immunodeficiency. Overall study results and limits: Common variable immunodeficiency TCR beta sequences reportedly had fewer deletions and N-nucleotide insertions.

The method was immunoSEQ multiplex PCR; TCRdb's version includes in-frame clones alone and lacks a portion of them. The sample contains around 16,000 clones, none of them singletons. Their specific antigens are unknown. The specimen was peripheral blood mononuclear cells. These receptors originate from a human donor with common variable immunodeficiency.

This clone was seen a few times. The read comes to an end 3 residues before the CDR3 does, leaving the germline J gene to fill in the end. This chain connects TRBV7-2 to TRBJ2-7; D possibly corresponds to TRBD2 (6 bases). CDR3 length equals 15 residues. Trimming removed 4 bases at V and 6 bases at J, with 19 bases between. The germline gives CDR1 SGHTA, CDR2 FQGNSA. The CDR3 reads CASSSLGTGGSEQYF. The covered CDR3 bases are TGTGCCAGCAGCTCGCTGGGGACTGGGGGAAGCGAG. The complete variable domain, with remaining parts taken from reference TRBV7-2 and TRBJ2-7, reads GAGVSQSPSNKVTEKGKDVELRCDPISGHTALYWYRQSLGQGLEFLIYFQGNSAPDKSGLPSDRFSAERTGGSVSTLTIQRTQQEDSAVYLCASSSLGTGGSEQYFGPGTRLTVT.

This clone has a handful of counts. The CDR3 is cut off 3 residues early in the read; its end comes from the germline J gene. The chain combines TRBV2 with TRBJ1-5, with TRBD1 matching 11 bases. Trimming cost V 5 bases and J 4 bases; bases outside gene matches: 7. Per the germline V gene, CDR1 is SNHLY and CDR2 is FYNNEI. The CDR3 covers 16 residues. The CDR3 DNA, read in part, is TGTGCCAGCAGTTTGGGGGGACAGGGGGGGAATCAGCCC. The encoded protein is CASSLGGQGGNQP. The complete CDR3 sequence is CASSLGGQGGNQPQHF.

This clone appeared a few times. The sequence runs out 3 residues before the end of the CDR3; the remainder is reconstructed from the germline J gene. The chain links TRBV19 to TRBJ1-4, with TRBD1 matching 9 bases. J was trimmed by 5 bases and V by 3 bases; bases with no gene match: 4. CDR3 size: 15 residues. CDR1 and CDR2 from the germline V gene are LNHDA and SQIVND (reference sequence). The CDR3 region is CASSMTGTGNEKLFF. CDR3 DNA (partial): TGTGCCAGTAGTATGACGGGGACAGGGAATGAAAAA.

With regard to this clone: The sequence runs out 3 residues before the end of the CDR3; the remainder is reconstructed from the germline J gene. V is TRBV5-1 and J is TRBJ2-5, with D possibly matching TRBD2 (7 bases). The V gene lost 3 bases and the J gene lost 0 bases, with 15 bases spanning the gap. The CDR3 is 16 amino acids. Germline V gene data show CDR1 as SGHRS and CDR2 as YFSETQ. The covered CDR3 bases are TGCGCCAGCAGCTGGGGGGGGGCGACTTACCAAGAGACC. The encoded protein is CASSWGGATYQET. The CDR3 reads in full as CASSWGGATYQETQYF.

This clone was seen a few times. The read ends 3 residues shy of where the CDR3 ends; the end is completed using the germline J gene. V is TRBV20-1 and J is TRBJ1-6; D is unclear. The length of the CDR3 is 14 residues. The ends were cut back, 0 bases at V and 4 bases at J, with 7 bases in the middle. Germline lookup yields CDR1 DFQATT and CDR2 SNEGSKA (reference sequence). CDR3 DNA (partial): TGCAGTGCTAGAGAGTCACATTATAATTCACCC. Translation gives CSARESHYNSP. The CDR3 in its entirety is CSARESHYNSPLHF.

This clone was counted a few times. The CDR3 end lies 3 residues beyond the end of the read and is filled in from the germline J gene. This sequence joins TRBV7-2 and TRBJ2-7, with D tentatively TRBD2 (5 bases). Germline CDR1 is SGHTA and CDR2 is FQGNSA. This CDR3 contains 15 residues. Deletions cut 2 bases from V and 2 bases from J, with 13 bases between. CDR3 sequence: CASSLSPLAPYEQYF. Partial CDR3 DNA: TGTGCCAGCAGCTTATCCCCGCTAGCCCCCTACGAG.

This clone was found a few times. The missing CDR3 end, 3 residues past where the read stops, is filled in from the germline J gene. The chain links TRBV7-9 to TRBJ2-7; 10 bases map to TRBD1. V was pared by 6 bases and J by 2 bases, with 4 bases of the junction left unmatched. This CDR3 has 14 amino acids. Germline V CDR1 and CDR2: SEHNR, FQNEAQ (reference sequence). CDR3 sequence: CASSQGQGTYEQYF. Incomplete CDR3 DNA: TGTGCCAGCAGTCAGGGACAGGGGACCTACGAG.

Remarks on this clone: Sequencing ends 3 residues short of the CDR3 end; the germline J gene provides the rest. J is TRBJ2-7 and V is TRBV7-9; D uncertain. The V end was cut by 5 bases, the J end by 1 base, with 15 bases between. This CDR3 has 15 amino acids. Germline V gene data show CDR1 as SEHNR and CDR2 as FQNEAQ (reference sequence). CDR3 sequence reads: CASSPLRIGSYEQYF. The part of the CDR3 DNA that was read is TGTGCCAGCAGCCCCCTGAGGATAGGGTCCTACGAG.

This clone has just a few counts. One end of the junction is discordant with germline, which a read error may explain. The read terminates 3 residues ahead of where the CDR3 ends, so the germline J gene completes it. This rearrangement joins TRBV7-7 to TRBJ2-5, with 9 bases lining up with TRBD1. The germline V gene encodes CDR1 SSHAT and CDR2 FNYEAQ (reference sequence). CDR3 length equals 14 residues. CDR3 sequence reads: CASSFGQGRGTQYF. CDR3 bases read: TGTGCTAGCAGCTTCGGACAGGGGAGGGGGACC.

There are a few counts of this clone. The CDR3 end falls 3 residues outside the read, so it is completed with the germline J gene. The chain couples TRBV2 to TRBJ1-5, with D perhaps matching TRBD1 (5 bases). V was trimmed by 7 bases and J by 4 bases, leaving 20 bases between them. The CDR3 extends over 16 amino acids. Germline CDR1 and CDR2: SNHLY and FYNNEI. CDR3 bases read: TGTGCCAGCATCCTAGATCGGGGGGGAGGGAATCAGCCC. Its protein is CASILDRGGGNQP. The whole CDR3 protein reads CASILDRGGGNQPQHF.

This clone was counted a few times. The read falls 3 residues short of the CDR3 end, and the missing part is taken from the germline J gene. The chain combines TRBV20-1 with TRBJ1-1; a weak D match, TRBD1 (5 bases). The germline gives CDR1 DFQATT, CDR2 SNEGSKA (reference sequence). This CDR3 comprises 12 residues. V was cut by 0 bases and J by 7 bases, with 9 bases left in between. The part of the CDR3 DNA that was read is TGCAGTGCTAGAGAGGGTCAGGGTGAA. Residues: CSAREGQGE. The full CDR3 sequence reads CSAREGQGEAFF.

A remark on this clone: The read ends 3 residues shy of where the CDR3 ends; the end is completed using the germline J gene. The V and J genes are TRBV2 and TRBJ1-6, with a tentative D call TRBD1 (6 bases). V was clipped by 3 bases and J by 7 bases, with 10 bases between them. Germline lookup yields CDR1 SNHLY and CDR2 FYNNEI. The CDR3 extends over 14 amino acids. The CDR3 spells CASSDRGGNSPLHF. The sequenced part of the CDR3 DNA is TGTGCCAGCAGTGACAGGGGCGGGAATTCACCC.

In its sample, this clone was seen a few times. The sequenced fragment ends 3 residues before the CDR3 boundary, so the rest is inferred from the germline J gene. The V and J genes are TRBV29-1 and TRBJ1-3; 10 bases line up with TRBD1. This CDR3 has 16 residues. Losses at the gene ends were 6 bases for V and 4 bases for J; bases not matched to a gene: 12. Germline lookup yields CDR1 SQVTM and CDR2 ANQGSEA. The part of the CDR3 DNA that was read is TGCAGCGTCCGACAAAGACAGGGGGCCGGGGGAAACACC. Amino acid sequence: CSVRQRQGAGGNT. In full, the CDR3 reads CSVRQRQGAGGNTIYF.

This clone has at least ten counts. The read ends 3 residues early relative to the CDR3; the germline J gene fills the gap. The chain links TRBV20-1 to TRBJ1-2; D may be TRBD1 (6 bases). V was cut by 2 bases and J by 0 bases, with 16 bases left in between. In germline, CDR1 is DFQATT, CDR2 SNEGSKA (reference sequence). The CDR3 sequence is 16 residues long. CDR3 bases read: TGCAGTGCTAGACCCAAACCGGGACAAACTAACTATGGC. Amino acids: CSARPKPGQTNYG. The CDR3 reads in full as CSARPKPGQTNYGYTF.

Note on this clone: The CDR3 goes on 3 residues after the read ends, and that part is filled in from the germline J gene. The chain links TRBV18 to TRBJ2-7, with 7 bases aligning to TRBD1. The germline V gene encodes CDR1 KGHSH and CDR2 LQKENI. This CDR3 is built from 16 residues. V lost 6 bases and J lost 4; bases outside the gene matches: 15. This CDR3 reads CASSPVGQGERYEQYF. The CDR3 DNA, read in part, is TGTGCCAGCTCCCCAGTTGGGCAGGGGGAGAGGTACGAG.

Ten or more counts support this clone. CDR3 DNA (partial): TGCGCCAGCAGCGTCCGGGGGTCGCCAGATACG. It encodes CASSVRGSPDT. The whole CDR3 sequence is CASSVRGSPDTQYF. The chain links TRBV5-1 to TRBJ2-3, with D maybe TRBD2 (6 bases). The CDR3 end is not reached by the read, which stops 3 residues before it; the germline J gene fills it in. V was shortened by 4 bases and J by 4 bases, with 13 bases between the two germline ends. Germline V gene sequence: CDR1 SGHRS, CDR2 YFSETQ. The CDR3 runs to 14 residues.

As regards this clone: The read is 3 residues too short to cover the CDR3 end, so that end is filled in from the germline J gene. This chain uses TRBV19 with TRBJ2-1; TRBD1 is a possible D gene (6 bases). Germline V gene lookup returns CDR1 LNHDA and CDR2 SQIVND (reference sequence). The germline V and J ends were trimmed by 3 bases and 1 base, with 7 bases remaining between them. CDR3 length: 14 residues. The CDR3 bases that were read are TGTGCCAGTAGTATTACAGGGTCCTACAATGAG. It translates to CASSITGSYNE. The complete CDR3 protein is CASSITGSYNEQFF.

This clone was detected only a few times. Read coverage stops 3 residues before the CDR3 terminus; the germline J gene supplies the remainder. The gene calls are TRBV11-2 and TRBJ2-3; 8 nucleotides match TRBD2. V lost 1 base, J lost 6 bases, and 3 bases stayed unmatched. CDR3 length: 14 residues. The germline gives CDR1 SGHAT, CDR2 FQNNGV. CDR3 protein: CASSLAGGLDTQYF. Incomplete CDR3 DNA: TGTGCCAGCAGCTTAGCGGGGGGGCTGGATACG.

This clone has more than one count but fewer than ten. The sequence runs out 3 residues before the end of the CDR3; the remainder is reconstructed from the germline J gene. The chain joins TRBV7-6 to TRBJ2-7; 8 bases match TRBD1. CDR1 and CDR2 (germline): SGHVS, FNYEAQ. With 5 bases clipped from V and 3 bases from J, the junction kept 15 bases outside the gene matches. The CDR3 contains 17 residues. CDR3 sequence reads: CASSPKAGQGYYYEQYF. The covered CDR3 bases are TGTGCCAGCAGCCCAAAGGCTGGACAGGGTTATTACTACGAG.

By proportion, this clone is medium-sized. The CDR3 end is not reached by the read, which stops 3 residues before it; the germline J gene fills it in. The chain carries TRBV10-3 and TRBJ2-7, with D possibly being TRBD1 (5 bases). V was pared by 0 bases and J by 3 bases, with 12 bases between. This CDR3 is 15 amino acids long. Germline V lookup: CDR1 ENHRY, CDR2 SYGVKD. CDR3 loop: CAISESGQGYYEQYF. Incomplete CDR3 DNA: TGTGCCATCAGTGAGTCTGGGCAGGGTTACTACGAG.

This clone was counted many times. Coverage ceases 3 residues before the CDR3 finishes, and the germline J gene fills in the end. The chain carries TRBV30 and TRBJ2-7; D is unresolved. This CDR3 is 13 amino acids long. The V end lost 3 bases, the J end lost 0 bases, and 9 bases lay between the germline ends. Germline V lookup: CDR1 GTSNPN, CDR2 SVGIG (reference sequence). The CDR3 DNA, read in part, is TGTGCCTGGAGACGGTACAGCTCCTACGAG. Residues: CAWRRYSSYE. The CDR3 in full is CAWRRYSSYEQYF.